This T cell receptor (beta chain) was recorded in a study of T-cell reconstitution after alpha-beta-depleted transplantation in children. General observations from the study: Diversity of TCRbeta at day 60 was high in some patients, arising from surviving recipient T cells and thymic progenitors. Most T-cell counts and diversity one year after the transplant came from T cells that were newly produced. By about two months after transplant, alpha-beta T cells reportedly arose from several hundred graft clones that had expanded.

As it was prepared, the TCRbeta library received unique molecular identifiers. TCRdb reprocessed the PCR reads via MiXCR and lists one record per CDR3 protein. Among approximately 800,000 distinct CDR3 sequences listed, roughly 15% were seen once. The ends were cut back, 5 bases at V and 8 bases at J, with 18 bases in the middle. The CDR3 sequence is 14 residues long. Germline lookup yields CDR1 PRHDT and CDR2 FYEKMQ (reference sequence). On this clonotype itself: Its antigen is unidentified.

The sequence came from a male patient between 5 and 17 years old who had a stem cell transplant for acute lymphoblastic leukemia, so the T cells may come from the graft donor. The V and J genes are TRBV13 and TRBJ1-1; tentative D call: TRBD1 (6 bases). Sequences were derived from PBMCs, mostly from graft donor cells, sampled 360 days after TCRalphabeta/CD19-depleted stem cell transplant. The CDR3 nucleotides are TGTGCCAGCAGCCACTACAGGGTGGGATACGAAGCTTTCTTT. Its translation is CASSHYRVGYEAFF.